This T cell receptor beta chain was identified during a study of blood T cell repertoires in COVID-19. Study at large: T cells, B-cell-depleted T cells, or PBMCs supplied cDNA or gDNA.

Libraries were prepared by immunoSEQ multiplex PCR; TCRdb keeps only in-frame clonotypes and omits some of them. The repertoire includes about 270,000 clones, roughly 86% of them detected once, and just under 9% sits in the top ten. There are 14 residues in the CDR3. Per the germline V gene, CDR1 is SGHRS and CDR2 is YFSETQ. Germline trimming cut 3 bases from V and 2 bases from J; bases unmatched to any gene: 3. V is TRBV5-1 and J is TRBJ2-3, with TRBD1 matching over 7 bases. This TCR was sampled from a man between 40 and 49 years old with active or convalescent COVID-19. Sequences were obtained from peripheral blood. The CDR3 here is CASSSGQFTDTQYF. The CDR3 DNA is TGCGCCAGCAGCTCGGGACAGTTCACAGATACGCAGTATTTT.